What follows are 7 T cell receptor beta chains derived from one specimen sequenced in a study of cytomegalovirus exposure and HLA in healthy donors. The PCR employed 60 Vbeta primers together with 13 Jbeta primers. The protocol was immunoSEQ multiplex PCR, while the TCRdb copy is restricted to in-frame clones and leaves out a portion. This listing includes 150,000 to 200,000 clones. Sequencing was performed on PBMCs. Receptors originate from a man in his thirties or forties in good health and CMV-seronegative.

The DNA of the CDR3 is TGTGCCAGCAGCTTGGGACTAGCGGGAGGCTACGAGCAGTACTTC. Translation: CASSLGLAGGYEQYF. The J gene is TRBJ2-5, the V gene TRBV5-6; 13 bases line up with TRBD2. The J call is uncertain, as TRBJ2-7 better fits the DNA end. Per germline, CDR1 SGHDT and CDR2 YYEEEE. The CDR3 consists of 15 residues.

The V and J genes are TRBV5-1 and TRBJ2-1; 9 bases align to TRBD1. CDR1 is SGHRS, CDR2 YFSETQ, per germline. The CDR3 is 15 residues long. V lost 0 bases to trimming and J lost 3 bases; unmatched junction nucleotides: 1. CDR3 sequence: CASSLEGQGYNEQFF. CDR3 nucleotides: TGCGCCAGCAGCTTGGAGGGACAGGGCTACAATGAGCAGTTCTTC.

The rearrangement links TRBV5-4 to TRBJ1-3; TRBD1 might be the D (6 bases). This CDR3 is 17 amino acids long. V lost 0 bases, J lost 2 bases, and 15 bases lay in between. The germline V gene has CDR1 SGHNT and CDR2 YYREEE (reference sequence). The CDR3 nucleotides are TGTGCCAGCAGCTTGGACGGGACAAGTTTACCTGGAAACACCATATATTTT. It translates to CASSLDGTSLPGNTIYF.

This chain's CDR3 is CASSRREGDTQYF. The CDR3 DNA follows: TGTGCCAGCAGCCGTCGGGAGGGAGATACGCAGTATTTT. V gene TRBV7-2 combines with J gene TRBJ2-3; 8 bases are shared with TRBD2. CDR3 length: 13 residues. Germline CDR1 reads SGHTA; CDR2 reads FQGNSA. Trimming cost V 5 bases and J 5 bases; bases outside gene matches: 3.

The chain combines TRBV29-1 with TRBJ2-7, with D possibly being TRBD1 (6 bases). Germline V gene data show CDR1 as SQVTM and CDR2 as ANQGSEA. V lost 7 bases and J 5 bases, leaving 15 bases between the germline ends. The CDR3 is 12 amino acids. The CDR3 DNA sequence: TGCAGCGCCCAGGGGCGGCCCCACGAGCAGTACTTC. Its protein is CSAQGRPHEQYF.

The J gene is TRBJ2-1, the V gene TRBV11-2; TRBD1 matches at 8 bases. This CDR3 spans 15 amino acids. The germline V gene encodes CDR1 SGHAT and CDR2 FQNNGV. V shed 5 bases, J shed 6 bases, and the junction held 9 bases outside the gene matches. DNA of the CDR3: TGTGCCAGCAGCCCTGGTACAGGGGGGATCAATGAGCAGTTCTTC. This sequence encodes CASSPGTGGINEQFF.

The genes are TRBV9 and TRBJ2-5; D might be TRBD2 (6 bases). CDR3 size: 15 residues. V lost 0 bases and J lost 0, with 9 bases in between. CDR1 SGDLS and CDR2 YYNGEE come from the germline V gene. CDR3 residues: CASSVAGGYQETQYF. DNA for the CDR3: TGTGCCAGCAGCGTAGCTGGGGGGTACCAAGAGACCCAGTACTTC. The variable domain in full, with the rest retrieved from reference TRBV9 and TRBJ2-5, is DSGVTQTPKHLITATGQRVTLRCSPRSGDLSVYWYQQSLDQGLQFLIQYYNGEERAKGNILERFSAQQFPDLHSELNLSSLELGDSALYFCASSVAGGYQETQYFGPGTRLLVL.